This T cell receptor (beta chain) came from a study of blood T cell repertoires in COVID-19 (dated by TCRdb to 2019 to 2021). About the investigation overall: Collaborator samples came from the United States, Italy and Spain and covered acute and convalescent phases of COVID-19. Samples were obtained from the ongoing ImmuneRACE study (first 160 participants) and from some 1,300 subjects provided by 6 global collaborators. Deeply sampled blood TCRbeta repertoires from subjects exposed to, actively infected with, or recovered from COVID-19 were included in the dataset. HLA class I and class II types, where available, came from metadata supplied by the sample provider rather than from assay-based typing. The sample metadata nearly always contained a de-identified subject ID, COVID-19 status, age in years and sex. The prospective study material was composed of cDNA or gDNA derived from T cells, B-cell-depleted T cells, or PBMCs. The repertoires were made available in a free public database intended to serve as a resource for research on the immune response to SARS-CoV-2. General conclusions and limits of the study: How much clinical and demographic metadata was included differed by source and by participant, and the metadata was provided uncurated.

Enrolling through a virtual design, the prospective study's participants ranged in age from roughly 18 to 89 years and lived across 20 to 30 United States geographic areas. In the prospective study, cohorts were assigned on the basis of participant-reported clinical history obtained from a screening survey and a study questionnaire. For ImmuneRACE Cohort 3, a participant was defined as recovered based on two consecutive negative NP/OP PCR tests, clearance by a healthcare professional, or resolution of symptoms. Each participant in the prospective study had whole blood, serum and a nasopharyngeal or oropharyngeal swab collected by mobile phlebotomists. Prospective study participants could optionally give additional blood draws and questionnaires over an approximately 2-month period. Prospective study blood samples were shipped either frozen or at room temperature before DNA extraction. At the junction V is shortened by 4 bases and J by 5 bases, with 15 bases in between. The germline V gene (reference sequence) supplies CDR1 SGHNT and CDR2 YYREEE. The CDR3 holds 14 amino acids from the cysteine to the phenylalanine. The sequence is cut down to CDR3 DNA, 42 bases in frame from base 1.

Remarks on this clone: Its recognized antigen is unknown. The input lacks base qualities; no much larger clone sits a single base away.

TCRbeta CDR3 regions were amplified from genomic DNA by means of the immunoSEQ Assay, a bias-controlled multiplex PCR. On the authors' methods: The number of nucleated cells in each sample was estimated from the amplification of reference gene primers within the assay. Sequence reads were collapsed and filtered to measure the absolute abundance of every unique TCRbeta CDR3 rearrangement. For each sample, productive Simpson clonality was calculated as the square root of Simpson's diversity index over productive rearrangements. TCRdb mirrors the immuneACCESS table, restricted to in-frame sequences. Some clones are absent from its copies; in checked studies, under half trace to an unresolved V gene, and the reason for the others is unknown. From that table come the V and J calls and clone size; the DNA was used to work out D and trimming. The sample yields some 200,000 clones; roughly 87% were counted once. The ten largest clones represent 2% to 2.5% of the sample.

The chain was built from TRBV5-4 and TRBJ2-5; the D gene cannot be resolved reliably. The sample consisted of PBMCs or T cells enriched from blood (not recorded which). This TCR came from a woman aged 30 to 39 who had recovered from COVID-19. The CDR3 region: CASSRSINAETQYF. The DNA reads TGTGCCAGCAGCCGGTCTATTAATGCGGAGACCCAGTACTTC.